Below, 5 T cell receptor beta chains from the same sample are listed, as sequenced in a study of beta chain features in type 1 diabetes. The whole isolated RNA underwent reverse transcription, so sequencing captured expressed TCRB transcripts. Assay: immunoSEQ multiplex PCR; the TCRdb copy retains only in-frame clones and omits some. The sample has 110,000 to 150,000 clones; 6.9% are singletons. The specimen sequenced was central memory CD4+ T cells from blood. The receptor set was obtained from a woman in her 30s in good health.

This clone was seen a handful of times. This chain joins TRBV11-2 and TRBJ2-5; 12 bases fit TRBD2. The CDR3 consists of 19 residues. Germline CDR1 is SGHAT and CDR2 is FQNNGV. J was trimmed by 0 bases and V by 5 bases; bases with no gene match: 13. CDR3 sequence: CASSRGAASGGGYQETQYF. The CDR3 nucleotides are TGTGCCAGCAGCCGAGGCGCGGCTAGCGGGGGGGGGTACCAAGAGACCCAGTACTTC.

This clone was detected ten times or more. The V and J genes are TRBV7-3 and TRBJ2-2, with 7 bases that match TRBD1. After removal of 6 bases from V and 3 bases from J, the junction contained 13 bases not matched to a gene. The germline V gene encodes CDR1 SGHTA and CDR2 FQGTGA. CDR3 length: 17 residues. CDR3 protein: CASSSAEGQIDTGELFF. The CDR3 DNA is TGTGCCAGCAGTTCGGCCGAGGGACAGATAGACACCGGGGAGCTGTTTTTT.

The chain carries TRBV28 and TRBJ2-1, with TRBD2 as a possible D gene (6 bases). V lost 2 bases, J lost 6 bases, and 17 bases lay in between. Germline V gene lookup returns CDR1 MDHEN and CDR2 SYDVKM. This CDR3 region has 16 residues. The CDR3 DNA follows: TGTGCCAGCAGTTTAGGGGTCCAGCGGAGGGGCAATGAGCAGTTCTTC. Protein product: CASSLGVQRRGNEQFF.

V and J are TRBV5-4 and TRBJ1-1; D not resolved. Trimming took off 2 bases at V and 9 bases at J, with 11 bases between the two ends. Germline V lookup: CDR1 SGHNT, CDR2 YYREEE (reference sequence). The CDR3 runs to 12 residues. CDR3 DNA: TGTGCCAGCAGCTTAGCTGAAGCCCAAGCTTTCTTT. Translated: CASSLAEAQAFF.

This sequence joins TRBV4-1 and TRBJ2-5; D gene uncertain. Germline CDR1 and CDR2: MGHRA and YSYEKL. The CDR3 length is 14 residues. V was shortened by 0 bases and J by 5 bases, with 10 bases between the two germline ends. The CDR3 DNA reads as TGCGCCAGCAGCCAAGAACCACACGGGGAGACCCAGTACTTC. Amino acids: CASSQEPHGETQYF.